A selection of T cell receptor beta chains follows, all from one sample in a study of blood T cell repertoires in COVID-19. Clones were sequenced by immunoSEQ multiplex PCR, and TCRdb holds only the in-frame ones, with some missing. Of about 88,000 clones in the sample, about 71% were seen once. Specimen: peripheral blood. These receptors came from an older woman in a cohort sampled during active or convalescent COVID-19. CDR3s include the opening cysteine and the closing phenylalanine or tryptophan. A D gene is named only where the DNA matches it firmly. Not all rows give a size; the values are once, few, many and, for expanded clones, a class.

d_call	v_call	clone_size	cdr3_length	j_call	cdr3_aa	cdr3_nt
-	TRBV5-1	-	16	TRBJ1-4	CASSLEGLGSNEKLFF	TGCGCCAGCAGCTTAGAGGGACTCGGATCAAATGAAAAACTGTTTTTT
-	TRBV19	-	14	TRBJ2-3	CASSMRTGTDTQYF	TGTGCCAGTAGTATGAGGACAGGCACAGATACGCAGTATTTT
TRBD1	TRBV19	-	15	TRBJ1-1	CASSSQGAGDTEAFF	TGTGCCAGTAGTTCCCAGGGGGCTGGAGACACTGAAGCTTTCTTT
-	TRBV29-1	few	13	TRBJ1-3	CSVEHSSGNTIYF	TGCAGCGTTGAGCACAGCTCTGGAAACACCATATATTTT
-	TRBV2	-	11	TRBJ2-7	CASSVNYEQYF	TGTGCCAGCAGTGTCAACTACGAGCAGTACTTC
TRBD1	TRBV7-8	-	14	TRBJ1-4	CASSPGTGWEKLFF	TGTGCCAGCAGCCCCGGGACAGGGTGGGAAAAACTGTTTTTT
TRBD1	TRBV11-3	-	13	TRBJ2-5	CASSQDRGETQYF	TGTGCCAGCAGCCAAGACAGGGGAGAGACCCAGTACTTC
TRBD1	TRBV5-4	-	14	TRBJ2-1	CASSWDSLYNEQFF	TGTGCCAGCAGCTGGGACAGTTTATACAATGAGCAGTTCTTC
TRBD1	TRBV7-9	-	16	TRBJ1-1	CASSLGDRGMNTEAFF	TGTGCCAGCAGCTTAGGGGACAGGGGGATGAACACTGAAGCTTTCTTT
TRBD2	TRBV2	-	15	TRBJ2-1	CASSATSGGYNEQFF	TGTGCCAGCAGTGCAACTAGCGGGGGCTACAATGAGCAGTTCTTC
-	TRBV29-1	-	12	TRBJ2-7	CSVGFTNYEQYF	TGCAGCGTTGGTTTTACTAACTACGAGCAGTACTTC